This T cell receptor beta chain was recovered during a study of tumor and adjacent non-tumor tissue in lung cancer. Overall study context: There were around eleven adenocarcinoma, a couple of squamous cell carcinoma and 1 small cell lung cancer cases. The patients, 10 men and 5 or 6 women, were about 31 to 80 with stage I to III disease.

V lost 5 bases to trimming and J lost 4 bases, with 14 bases between them. Germline CDR1 is SGHVS and CDR2 is FQNEAQ. The CDR3 runs to 15 residues. RNA was extracted from bulk tissue without any cell sorting. Distant lung tissue was collected more than 3 cm away from the tumor edge. Newly diagnosed lung cancer patients had thoracic surgery in China, August–late 2014, without prior chemotherapy. A few counts support this clonotype. TCRbeta libraries were built with three rounds of nested PCR, modified from ARM-PCR. TCRdb called the multiplex PCR reads again in MiXCR, with one record for every CDR3 protein. Of about 110,000 distinct CDR3 sequences detected, over 55% appear once; the ten largest clones hold roughly 19%.

The TCR comes from a man aged 55 to 69 with non-small cell lung cancer. Sequenced input: distant non-tumor lung tissue. J is TRBJ2-2 and V is TRBV7-8; perhaps D is TRBD1 or TRBD2 (5 bases each). This chain's CDR3 is CASSPRGAVTGELFF. The CDR3 coding sequence is TGTGCCAGCAGCCCTAGAGGGGCAGTCACCGGGGAGCTGTTTTTT.